This record concerns one TCR beta chain sequence. As yet, its antigen is unknown. Germline assignment: CDR1 SQVTM and CDR2 ANQGSEA. The CDR3 is made up of 12 amino acids. Trimming pared 6 bases from V and 2 bases from J, leaving 10 bases between. Patients affected by ophthalmopathy presented a Clinical Activity Score of at least 3, a NOSPECS grade of at least 4, and disease duration below 3 months. Thyroid ultrasound and orbital computed tomography, with clinical symptoms and serum thyroxine and TRAb, informed diagnoses. The data are from a study of T cells in Graves' hyperthyroidism and ophthalmopathy. Findings and caveats of the study: Among thyroid clonotypes expanded above 0.001, most also appeared in blood.

The CDR3 regions of TCR beta were amplified from RNA transcripts. The study used the HTBI primer set for a first-round RT-PCR of the TCR CDR3. TCRdb passed the multiplex PCR reads through MiXCR, listing each CDR3 protein once. The data show around 690,000 distinct CDR3 sequences, less than 25% seen once. This clonotype was obtained from a man aged 25 to 40 with Graves' ophthalmopathy. The chain couples TRBV29-1 to TRBJ1-2; D possibly corresponds to TRBD1 (6 bases). Material for sequencing was blood. The CDR3 sequence is CSVKGQNYGYTF. DNA for the CDR3: TGCAGCGTCAAAGGACAGAACTATGGCTACACCTTC.